This entry lists 29 T cell receptor beta chains sequenced from one sample in a study of identical twins. TCRdb re-derived calls from the 5' RACE reads in MiXCR, one entry per CDR3 protein. The sample holds approximately 500,000 distinct CDR3 sequences, roughly a quarter seen once. The same sample was also studied in work on T cells expressing NK-cell markers.

Material: CD4+ T cells sorted from blood. All receptors derive from a woman aged 18-29 years in good health.

The CDR3 protein is CASSVEGGTEAFF. CDR3 coding DNA: TGTGCCAGCAGTGTGGAGGGGGGAACTGAAGCTTTCTTT. The chain is built from TRBV2 and TRBJ1-1; D might be TRBD1 (6 bases). Germline CDR1 SNHLY, CDR2 FYNNEI. V was clipped by 4 bases and J by 5 bases, with 11 bases between them. This CDR3 contains 13 residues.

In its sample, this clonotype was seen a few times. The chain recombines TRBV5-1 with TRBJ1-1; D is unclear. Germline assignment: CDR1 SGHRS and CDR2 YFSETQ. Between the trimmed V and J ends, which lost 0 bases and 5 bases, there was a span of 11 bases. The CDR3 sequence is 14 residues long. The CDR3: CASSLGERGTEAFF. The CDR3 DNA is TGCGCCAGCAGCTTGGGAGAACGTGGTACTGAAGCTTTCTTT.

This clonotype occurred a few times. V usage is TRBV3-1 and J usage is TRBJ2-7, with 11 bases that match TRBD2. V shed 7 bases, J shed 6 bases, and the junction held 8 bases outside the gene matches. This CDR3 has 14 amino acids. CDR1 is LGHDT and CDR2 is YNNKEL in the germline V gene (reference sequence). CDR3 in amino acids: CASTPSGGWGEQYF. The CDR3 DNA reads TGTGCCAGCACCCCTAGCGGGGGGTGGGGCGAGCAGTACTTC.

The rearrangement links TRBV6-2 or TRBV6-3 to TRBJ2-3, with D unclear. Trimming took off 8 bases at V and 10 bases at J, with 13 bases between the two ends. The CDR3 loop spans 11 amino acids. Per germline, CDR1 MNHEY and CDR2 SVGEGT. CDR3 loop: CASGAYIAQYF. The CDR3, as DNA: TGTGCCAGCGGAGCTTATATCGCGCAGTATTTT.

There are a few counts of this clonotype. This chain links TRBV3-1 with TRBJ2-4, with 9 positions matching TRBD1. The CDR3 contains 15 residues. Germline trimming cut 4 bases from V and 1 base from J; bases unmatched to any gene: 2. The germline CDR1 and CDR2 sequences are LGHDT and YNNKEL (reference sequence). The CDR3 DNA reads as TGTGCCAGCAGCCTCGGACAGGGGGCCAAAAACATTCAGTACTTC. Translated, it gives CASSLGQGAKNIQYF.

The table lists this clonotype with a few counts. The chain uses TRBV18 and TRBJ2-3; D unresolved. V lost 0 bases and J 0 bases, leaving 13 bases between the germline ends. CDR3 length: 17 residues. Germline values: CDR1 KGHSH, CDR2 LQKENI. The DNA for the CDR3 is TGTGCCAGCTCACCACCCCTATTGGGATCTAGCACAGATACGCAGTATTTT. It yields the protein CASSPPLLGSSTDTQYF. Together with reference TRBV18 and TRBJ2-3, the CDR3 gives the full variable domain: NAGVMQNPRHLVRRRGQEARLRCSPMKGHSHVYWYRQLPEEGLKFMVYLQKENIIDESGMPKERFSAEFPKEGPSILRIQQVVRGDSAAYFCASSPPLLGSSTDTQYFGPGTRLTVL.

The chain recombines TRBV5-1 with TRBJ2-1; D tentatively fits TRBD1 or TRBD2 (5 bases each). Looked up from germline, CDR1 is SGHRS and CDR2 is YFSETQ. The CDR3 has 14 amino acids. V lost 3 bases, J lost 8 bases, and 15 bases lay in between. The CDR3, as DNA: TGCGCCAGCAGCTCCGGGACGGACAACTATGAGCAGTTCTTC. As protein: CASSSGTDNYEQFF.

The genes are TRBV20-1 and TRBJ2-3; perhaps TRBD2 as D (7 bases). CDR3 length: 16 residues. Germline V gives CDR1 DFQATT, CDR2 SNEGSKA (reference sequence). Between the trimmed V and J ends, which lost 3 bases and 1 base, there was a span of 17 bases. The CDR3 spells CSARGGLPPGTDTQYF. The CDR3 coding sequence is TGCAGTGCTAGGGGGGGGCTACCTCCCGGCACAGATACGCAGTATTTT.

On this clonotype itself: One junction end does not reproduce the germline sequence, and a read error may be involved. The chain carries TRBV12-3 or TRBV12-4 and TRBJ2-3; 7 bases map to TRBD1. The CDR3 contains 14 residues. CDR3 residues: CASLRTGKTDTRYF. CDR3 DNA sequence: TGTGCCAGCTTGAGGACAGGCAAAACAGATACGCGGTATTTT.

In this sample, this clonotype turned up a few times. The chain links TRBV5-1 to TRBJ2-7, with 12 bases matching TRBD2. CDR1 and CDR2 (germline): SGHRS, YFSETQ. V lost 0 bases, J lost 11 bases, and 6 bases stayed unmatched. CDR3 length: 14 amino acids. The CDR3: CASSLGTSGDGKYF. The CDR3 region has the DNA TGCGCCAGCAGCTTGGGGACTAGCGGGGACGGAAAGTACTTC.

The CDR3 loop reads CASSVYGGFTDTQYF. CDR3 coding DNA: TGTGCCAGCAGCGTTTATGGGGGATTCACAGATACGCAGTATTTT. V is TRBV3-1 and J is TRBJ2-3; perhaps D is TRBD1 or TRBD2 (5 bases each). The CDR3 loop spans 15 amino acids. Deletions cut 5 bases from V and 2 bases from J, with 14 bases between. Germline lookup yields CDR1 LGHDT and CDR2 YNNKEL (reference sequence).

The CDR3 protein is CASSETRGEETQYF. The CDR3 coding sequence is TGCGCCAGCAGTGAGACTAGGGGGGAAGAGACCCAGTACTTC. The rearrangement uses TRBV10-1 and TRBJ2-5; D tentatively fits TRBD1 or TRBD2 (6 bases each). Germline V CDR1 and CDR2: WNHNN, SYGVQD (reference sequence). Trimming cost V 2 bases and J 3 bases, with 10 bases left between them. This CDR3 is 14 amino acids long.

This clonotype came up many times. The chain is built from TRBV11-2 and TRBJ2-1; possibly TRBD2 for D (6 bases). The V end lost 3 bases, the J end lost 2 bases, and 14 bases lay between the germline ends. CDR1 is SGHAT and CDR2 is FQNNGV in the germline V gene. The CDR3 is 16 amino acids. The CDR3 DNA reads as TGTGCCAGCAGCTTTTTCATTGGCGGGGCCTACAATGAGCAGTTCTTC. Translated, it gives CASSFFIGGAYNEQFF.

Concerning this clonotype itself: At one end the junction does not follow the germline gene, possibly because of a read error. The chain carries TRBV6-1 and TRBJ2-5, with 9 bases fitting TRBD2. Germline lookup yields CDR1 MNHNS and CDR2 SASEGT. The CDR3 spans 14 residues. CDR3 region: CASSKAGGQETQYF. DNA for the CDR3: TGTGCCAGCAGTAAAGCGGGGGGCCAAGAGACCCAGTACTTC.

This chain connects TRBV14 to TRBJ2-1, with D perhaps assigned TRBD1 or TRBD2 (5 bases each). Trimming stripped 0 bases from V and 8 bases from J, with 23 bases between. Germline assignment: CDR1 SGHDN and CDR2 FVKESK. This CDR3 region has 18 residues. CDR3 region: CASSQDRYKRARGDEQFF. The CDR3 region has the DNA TGTGCCAGCAGCCAAGATCGTTACAAGCGAGCAAGAGGGGATGAGCAGTTCTTC.

There are a few counts of this clonotype. The chain uses TRBV4-3 and TRBJ2-1; 7 bases are shared with TRBD2. Trimming removed 1 base from V and 2 bases from J; junction bases left unmatched: 2. Germline loops: CDR1 LGHNA, CDR2 YSLEER. The CDR3 runs to 15 residues. CDR3: CASSQATSPYNEQFF. The CDR3 DNA is TGCGCCAGCAGCCAAGCGACTAGCCCCTACAATGAGCAGTTCTTC.

This clonotype was observed a few times. CDR3 bases: TGTGCCAGCTCCGGGTCGTTAGCCTACGAGCAGTACTTC. Translating it yields CASSGSLAYEQYF. The chain combines TRBV5-4 with TRBJ2-7, with D hard to call. Germline V CDR1 and CDR2: SGHNT, YYREEE (reference sequence). This CDR3 is 13 amino acids long. Trimming cost V 7 bases and J 2 bases, with 13 bases left between them.

In regard to this clonotype: Germline and junction disagree at one end, which may indicate a read error. V is TRBV5-1 and J is TRBJ2-7; 7 bases map to TRBD1. Germline assignment: CDR1 SGHRS and CDR2 YFSETQ. This CDR3 contains 13 residues. CDR3 in DNA: TGCGCCAGCAGTTTGGACAGGTTCGACGAGCAGTACTTC. Its translation: CASSLDRFDEQYF.

This clonotype was found a few times. This chain connects TRBV7-2 to TRBJ2-7, with 7 nucleotides matching TRBD1. The CDR3 runs 15 residues. Germline CDR1 reads SGHTA; CDR2 reads FQGNSA. With V trimmed by 1 base and J by 4 bases, 7 bases remained unmatched. CDR3 sequence (DNA): TGTGCCAGCAGCTTAGTAACAGGGGATCTGTACGAGCAGTACTTC. It codes for CASSLVTGDLYEQYF.

The chain couples TRBV6-6 to TRBJ1-1, with D unclear. V was pared by 8 bases and J by 0 bases, with 10 bases between. Germline V gene data show CDR1 as MNHNY and CDR2 as SVGAGI (reference sequence). The CDR3 covers 13 residues. CDR3 amino acids: CASVYQLNTEAFF. CDR3 bases: TGTGCCAGCGTTTACCAACTGAACACTGAAGCTTTCTTT.

The rearrangement uses TRBV10-1 and TRBJ2-7; D is perhaps TRBD2 (5 bases). With 4 bases removed from V and 7 bases from J, the gap between germline ends came to 14 bases. The germline V gene has CDR1 WNHNN and CDR2 SYGVQD (reference sequence). The CDR3 has 13 amino acids. The CDR3 region has the DNA TGCGCCAGCAGTGGTGGCCCCGGCGGGGAGCAGTACTTC. Amino acids: CASSGGPGGEQYF.

The chain is built from TRBV4-3 and TRBJ2-7; 9 bases are shared with TRBD2. The germline V gene has CDR1 LGHNA and CDR2 YSLEER. The CDR3 loop spans 16 amino acids. J was trimmed by 2 bases and V by 0 bases; bases with no gene match: 5. In DNA, the CDR3 is TGCGCCAGCAGCCAAGATCTCGCTAGCGGGGCCTACGAGCAGTACTTC. It specifies CASSQDLASGAYEQYF.

This clonotype was counted a few times. The V call is TRBV29-1, the J call TRBJ2-3, with D possibly called TRBD1 or TRBD2 (5 bases each). Between the trimmed V and J ends, which lost 4 bases and 1 base, there was a span of 12 bases. CDR1 is SQVTM and CDR2 is ANQGSEA in the germline V gene. This CDR3 is built from 14 residues. In nucleotides, the CDR3 is TGCAGCGTTGCCGGGGACGTGGGCACAGATACGCAGTATTTT. Translated: CSVAGDVGTDTQYF.

The table lists this clonotype with a few counts. The chain recombines TRBV12-3 or TRBV12-4 with TRBJ2-7; D is possibly TRBD2 (6 bases). This CDR3 contains 14 residues. The V gene lost 2 bases and the J gene lost 4 bases, with 12 bases spanning the gap. The CDR3 sequence is CASSLNREMYEQYF. Written as DNA, the CDR3 is TGTGCCAGCAGTTTAAATCGGGAGATGTACGAGCAGTACTTC.

The chain combines TRBV7-7 with TRBJ1-5; no clear D gene. CDR1 is SSHAT and CDR2 is FNYEAQ in the germline V gene (reference sequence). The CDR3 length is 13 residues. Between the trimmed V and J ends, which lost 3 bases and 3 bases, there was a span of 6 bases. The CDR3 sequence is CASSFSDNQPQHF. CDR3 nucleotide sequence: TGTGCCAGCAGCTTTTCCGACAATCAGCCCCAGCATTTT.

This clonotype was recorded many times. The chain uses TRBV7-9 and TRBJ1-2; the match to TRBD1 covers 8 bases. The germline gives CDR1 SEHNR, CDR2 FQNEAQ (reference sequence). The CDR3 is made up of 13 amino acids. J lost 5 bases, V lost 3 bases, and 2 bases had no gene match. In DNA form, the CDR3 reads TGTGCCAGCAGCTTCGGGACAGGATATGGCTACACCTTC. Residues: CASSFGTGYGYTF.

This clonotype was seen more than once but under ten times. This chain connects TRBV10-2 to TRBJ1-1, with D unresolved. Trimming removed 3 bases at V and 4 bases at J, with 6 bases between. Per germline, CDR1 WSHSY and CDR2 SAAADI. This CDR3 has 12 residues. The CDR3 coding sequence is TGCGCCAGCAGTGACCGAAGCACTGAAGCTTTCTTT. Translation: CASSDRSTEAFF.

This clonotype has just a few counts. J is TRBJ2-1 and V is TRBV6-5; a possible D gene is TRBD1 (5 bases). CDR1 is MNHEY and CDR2 is SVGAGI in the germline V gene. The CDR3 loop spans 16 amino acids. Trimming took 0 bases from V and 1 from J, leaving 10 bases between them. CDR3 nucleotide sequence: TGTGCCAGCAGTTACTCGGGCAGGGCATCCTACAATGAGCAGTTCTTC. It codes for CASSYSGRASYNEQFF.

This clonotype was picked up a small number of times. The chain recombines TRBV5-1 with TRBJ2-7, with 8 bases identical to TRBD1. V trimming: 0 bases; J trimming: 7 bases; junction bases outside the gene matches: 6. This CDR3 comprises 14 residues. The germline gives CDR1 SGHRS, CDR2 YFSETQ. The CDR3 sequence: CASSLDRGSGEQYF. CDR3 nucleotide sequence: TGCGCCAGCAGCTTGGACAGGGGGTCGGGTGAGCAGTACTTC.